These 5 T cell receptor beta chains were sequenced from one sample in a study of cytomegalovirus exposure and HLA in healthy donors. PCR used 60 Vbeta primers and 13 Jbeta primers. TCRdb keeps only in-frame clones here, not all; method: immunoSEQ multiplex PCR. The repertoire holds around 170,000 clones, with around 80% as singletons. Material for sequencing was PBMCs. These receptors were collected from a woman aged 25 to 45 in good health and CMV-seronegative.

The chain combines TRBV29-1 with TRBJ2-7; tentatively, D is TRBD2 (6 bases). Trimming cost V 6 bases and J 7 bases, with 10 bases left between them. Per the germline V gene, CDR1 is SQVTM and CDR2 is ANQGSEA. The CDR3 consists of 10 residues. This CDR3 is CSVGLAEQYF. The CDR3 nucleotides are TGCAGCGTGGGTCTAGCGGAGCAGTACTTC.

The rearrangement links TRBV6-5 to TRBJ1-2; TRBD1 aligns across 7 bases. V gave up 10 bases and J gave up 2 bases; unmatched junction bases: 10. Per the germline V gene, CDR1 is MNHEY and CDR2 is SVGAGI. This CDR3 has 14 residues. Written as DNA, the CDR3 is TGTGCCACCACGGACATAGGGGGCAACTATGGCTACACCTTC. Translation gives CATTDIGGNYGYTF.

V gene TRBV2 combines with J gene TRBJ1-1, with TRBD1 identical over 11 bases. The germline CDR1 and CDR2 sequences are SNHLY and FYNNEI. There are 16 residues in the CDR3. V trimming: 2 bases; J trimming: 1 base; junction bases outside the gene matches: 3. This chain's CDR3 is CASSERTGGGNTEAFF. The CDR3 DNA follows: TGTGCCAGCAGTGAAAGGACAGGGGGCGGGAACACTGAAGCTTTCTTT.

This chain connects TRBV2 to TRBJ2-7; 7 bases are a match to TRBD1. Germline V CDR1 and CDR2: SNHLY, FYNNEI. The CDR3 runs 11 residues. The J segment lost 3 bases and the V segment lost 8 bases, leaving 1 base of the junction unmatched. CDR3 sequence: CASGTVYEQYF. The CDR3 DNA sequence: TGTGCCAGCGGGACAGTCTACGAGCAGTACTTC.

V gene TRBV7-2 combines with J gene TRBJ2-3, with 10 bases aligning to TRBD2. This CDR3 is built from 14 residues. V was pared by 6 bases and J by 4 bases, with 4 bases of the junction left unmatched. CDR1 is SGHTA and CDR2 is FQGNSA in the germline V gene. CDR3 sequence: CASRKSGGADTQYF. The CDR3 region has the DNA TGTGCCAGCAGAAAGAGCGGGGGGGCAGATACGCAGTATTTT. Drawing the rest from reference TRBV7-2 and TRBJ2-3, the complete variable domain is GAGVSQSPSNKVTEKGKDVELRCDPISGHTALYWYRQSLGQGLEFLIYFQGNSAPDKSGLPSDRFSAERTGGSVSTLTIQRTQQEDSAVYLCASRKSGGADTQYFGPGTRLTVL.